Each of the 20 T cell receptor beta chains below was sequenced from the same sample in a study of blood T cell repertoires in COVID-19. Sequencing used immunoSEQ multiplex PCR; TCRdb keeps in-frame clones, though not all of them. The sample carries tens of thousands of clones, about 85% recorded once. Sequenced: peripheral blood. These receptors all stem from a woman aged 80 or over with COVID-19, enrolled during active disease.

The J gene is TRBJ2-1, the V gene TRBV2; no definite D call. Germline CDR1 reads SNHLY; CDR2 reads FYNNEI. The CDR3 consists of 11 residues. The CDR3 is CAVSSYNEQFF. The CDR3 DNA sequence: TGTGCAGTGAGCTCCTACAATGAGCAGTTCTTC. Combining the CDR3 with reference TRBV2 and TRBJ2-1 gives the whole variable domain EPEVTQTPSHQVTQMGQEVILRCVPISNHLYFYWYRQILGQKVEFLVSFYNNEISEKSEIFDDQFSVERPDGSNFTLKIRSTKLEDSAMYFCAVSSYNEQFFGPGTRLTVL.

This clone was counted once. Other DNA sequences in this sample translate to the same CDR3. The V gene is TRBV5-1, the J gene TRBJ1-1; D ambiguous. The CDR3 is 13 amino acids. Germline CDR1 SGHRS, CDR2 YFSETQ. Trimming took off 2 bases at V and 1 base at J, with 6 bases between the two ends. The CDR3 nucleotides read TGCGCCAGCAGCTTCGGTGGGAACACTGAAGCTTTCTTT. Residues: CASSFGGNTEAFF.

V gene TRBV12-3 or TRBV12-4 combines with J gene TRBJ1-2; D not resolved. The V end lost 0 bases, the J end lost 8 bases, and 10 bases lay between the germline ends. CDR3 length equals 13 residues. CDR3 in DNA: TGTGCCAGCAGTTTAGCTCACTCGGGAGGCTACACCTTC. Encoded protein: CASSLAHSGGYTF.

This clone was picked up a small number of times. The chain employs TRBV18 and TRBJ1-5; TRBD1 aligns across 10 bases. The V segment lost 3 bases and the J segment 7 bases; nucleotides outside the gene matches: 3. CDR3 size: 14 residues. Per the germline V gene, CDR1 is KGHSH and CDR2 is LQKENI. The CDR3 loop is CASSPGQGRQPQHF. The CDR3 nucleotides read TGTGCCAGCTCACCGGGACAGGGGCGCCAGCCCCAGCATTTT.

The V gene is TRBV7-2, the J gene TRBJ1-5, with 7 nucleotides matching TRBD1. The trim removed 5 bases at V and 4 bases at J, leaving 8 bases unmatched. The CDR3 consists of 15 residues. Germline values: CDR1 SGHTA, CDR2 FQGNSA. Here the CDR3 DNA reads TGTGCCAGCAGCACCTCCGGGACAGCAAATCAGCCCCAGCATTTT. Protein product: CASSTSGTANQPQHF.

This clone was seen just once. V is TRBV7-2 and J is TRBJ2-3; possible D gene TRBD1, 7 bases. This CDR3 has 15 residues. CDR1 is SGHTA and CDR2 is FQGNSA in the germline V gene. The ends were cut back, 5 bases at V and 3 bases at J, with 15 bases in the middle. The CDR3 sequence: CASSQNRGGTDTQYF. As DNA, the CDR3 is TGTGCCAGCAGCCAGAACAGGGGAGGTACAGATACGCAGTATTTT.

The genes are TRBV2 and TRBJ2-7; 8 nucleotides match TRBD2. With V trimmed by 3 bases and J by 0 bases, 4 bases remained unmatched. Germline CDR1 SNHLY, CDR2 FYNNEI. The CDR3 is 15 amino acids. CDR3 nucleotide sequence: TGTGCCAGCAGTGAGACTAGCGTTACCTCCTACGAGCAGTACTTC. This sequence encodes CASSETSVTSYEQYF.

In its sample, this clone was seen once. V is TRBV27 and J is TRBJ2-1; D not resolved. Germline V gene sequence: CDR1 MNHEY, CDR2 SMNVEV (reference sequence). This CDR3 contains 15 residues. Trimming cost V 1 base and J 8 bases, with 15 bases left between them. This CDR3 reads CASSLFGLVVDEQFF. CDR3 DNA sequence: TGTGCCAGCAGTTTATTCGGGTTGGTGGTGGATGAGCAGTTCTTC.

The genes are TRBV6-5 and TRBJ1-6, with D perhaps TRBD1 (5 bases). The CDR3 runs 15 residues. V dropped 0 bases and J dropped 6 bases, with 9 bases sitting between them. Germline V gene data show CDR1 as MNHEY and CDR2 as SVGAGI. Here the CDR3 DNA reads TGTGCCAGCAGTTACTCTGAGACAGTTAATTCACCCCTCCACTTT. This sequence encodes CASSYSETVNSPLHF.

This chain links TRBV7-2 with TRBJ1-2, with D possibly TRBD1 on 5 matching bases. The V gene lost 3 bases and the J gene lost 0 bases, with 20 bases spanning the gap. CDR1 and CDR2 from the germline V gene are SGHTA and FQGNSA. The CDR3 loop spans 18 amino acids. DNA for the CDR3: TGTGCCAGCAGCTTCAGGTATCAGGGAGGAAAGACTAACTATGGCTACACCTTC. Translation: CASSFRYQGGKTNYGYTF.

CDR3 DNA: TGTGCCAGCACCGTTTATGGGGCCAACGTCCTGACTTTC. Encoded protein: CASTVYGANVLTF. The V call is TRBV27, the J call TRBJ2-6; no clear D. CDR3 size: 13 residues. V dropped 7 bases and J dropped 3 bases, with 7 bases sitting between them. CDR1 is MNHEY and CDR2 is SMNVEV in the germline V gene (reference sequence).

The V and J genes are TRBV11-1 and TRBJ1-6; possible D gene TRBD1, 5 bases. V dropped 1 base and J dropped 8 bases, with 12 bases sitting between them. There are 15 residues in the CDR3. Germline lookup yields CDR1 SGHAT and CDR2 FQDESV (reference sequence). DNA of the CDR3: TGTGCCAGCAGCTTAGTTGGGGCTTTCGATTCACCCCTCCACTTT. This encodes CASSLVGAFDSPLHF. The entire variable domain, with the rest obtained from reference TRBV11-1 and TRBJ1-6, is as follows: EAEVAQSPRYKITEKSQAVAFWCDPISGHATLYWYRQILGQGPELLVQFQDESVVDDSQLPKDRFSAERLKGVDSTLKIQPAELGDSAMYLCASSLVGAFDSPLHFGNGTRLTVT.

CDR3 DNA: TGTGCCAGCGGCCTCCGGGACACAGATACGCAGTATTTT. This codes for CASGLRDTDTQYF. The chain couples TRBV27 to TRBJ2-3; perhaps TRBD2 as D (5 bases). The length of the CDR3 is 13 residues. The V gene lost 8 bases and the J gene lost 2 bases, with 11 bases spanning the gap. Per the germline V gene, CDR1 is MNHEY and CDR2 is SMNVEV (reference sequence).

The chain joins TRBV5-4 to TRBJ1-1; the match to TRBD1 covers 11 bases. The V segment lost 4 bases and the J segment 10 bases; nucleotides outside the gene matches: 6. Germline values: CDR1 SGHNT, CDR2 YYREEE (reference sequence). The CDR3 loop spans 13 amino acids. This chain's CDR3 is CASSPGTGGAAFF. The CDR3 coding sequence is TGTGCCAGCAGCCCGGGGACAGGGGGTGCAGCTTTCTTT.

In its sample, this clone was seen once. The rearrangement uses TRBV27 and TRBJ2-1, with 8 bases identical to TRBD1. Trimming took 5 bases from V and 5 from J; bases not matched to a gene: 8. CDR1 is MNHEY and CDR2 is SMNVEV in the germline V gene (reference sequence). The CDR3 totals 15 residues. DNA for the CDR3: TGTGCCAGCAGTCCTCGGACAGGGTGGAACAATGAGCAGTTCTTC. As protein: CASSPRTGWNNEQFF.

This clone was seen a single time. The chain links TRBV18 to TRBJ2-7, with D possibly being TRBD1 (5 bases). Per germline, CDR1 KGHSH and CDR2 LQKENI. The CDR3 has 14 residues. The V end lost 5 bases, the J end lost 9 bases, and 20 bases lay between the germline ends. CDR3 DNA: TGTGCCAGCTCAGCGACAGAGCCCACAGGTGGGCAGTACTTC. Its protein product is CASSATEPTGGQYF.

This clone was detected a few times. The V gene is TRBV9, the J gene TRBJ1-1, with TRBD1 as a possible D gene (6 bases). CDR1 and CDR2 (germline): SGDLS, YYNGEE. This CDR3 has 15 amino acids. V was trimmed by 3 bases and J by 0 bases, leaving 12 bases between them. The CDR3 nucleotides read TGTGCCAGCAGCGGAGGACAGCTACTGAACACTGAAGCTTTCTTT. Translating it yields CASSGGQLLNTEAFF.

The chain is built from TRBV7-3 and TRBJ1-2, with 9 bases matching TRBD1. The germline V gene has CDR1 SGHTA and CDR2 FQGTGA. This CDR3 contains 13 residues. J was trimmed by 6 bases and V by 5 bases; bases with no gene match: 4. The CDR3 coding sequence is TGTGCCAGCAGCAAGGGACAGGGAGATGGCTACACCTTC. Amino acids: CASSKGQGDGYTF.

This sequence joins TRBV5-1 and TRBJ2-2; 7 nucleotides agree with TRBD1. J lost 4 bases, V lost 0 bases, and 3 bases had no gene match. In germline, CDR1 is SGHRS, CDR2 YFSETQ. CDR3 size: 15 residues. The CDR3 coding sequence is TGCGCCAGCAGCTTGGGAGGGGGCGGCACCGGGGAGCTGTTTTTT. The encoded protein is CASSLGGGGTGELFF.

CDR3 residues: CASNKTSWTPDTQYF. CDR3 coding DNA: TGTGCCAGCAATAAGACTAGCTGGACACCAGATACGCAGTATTTT. The J gene is TRBJ2-3, the V gene TRBV27, with 7 bases aligning to TRBD2. CDR3 length: 15 residues. With V trimmed by 7 bases and J by 4 bases, 11 bases remained unmatched. Germline CDR1 is MNHEY and CDR2 is SMNVEV (reference sequence).